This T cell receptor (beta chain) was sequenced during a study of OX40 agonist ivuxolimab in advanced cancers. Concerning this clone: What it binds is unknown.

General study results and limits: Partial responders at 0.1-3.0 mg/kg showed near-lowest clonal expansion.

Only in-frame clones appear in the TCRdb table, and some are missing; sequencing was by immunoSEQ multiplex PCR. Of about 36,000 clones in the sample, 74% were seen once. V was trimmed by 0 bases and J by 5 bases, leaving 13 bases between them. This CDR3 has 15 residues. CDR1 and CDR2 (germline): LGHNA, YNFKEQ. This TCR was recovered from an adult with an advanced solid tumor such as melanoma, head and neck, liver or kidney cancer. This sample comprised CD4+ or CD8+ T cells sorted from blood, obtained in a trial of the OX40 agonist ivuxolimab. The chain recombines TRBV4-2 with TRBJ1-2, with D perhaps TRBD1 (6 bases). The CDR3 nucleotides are TGTGCCAGCAGCCAAGAGCCGGGGGCTGGATATGGCTACACCTTC. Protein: CASSQEPGAGYGYTF.